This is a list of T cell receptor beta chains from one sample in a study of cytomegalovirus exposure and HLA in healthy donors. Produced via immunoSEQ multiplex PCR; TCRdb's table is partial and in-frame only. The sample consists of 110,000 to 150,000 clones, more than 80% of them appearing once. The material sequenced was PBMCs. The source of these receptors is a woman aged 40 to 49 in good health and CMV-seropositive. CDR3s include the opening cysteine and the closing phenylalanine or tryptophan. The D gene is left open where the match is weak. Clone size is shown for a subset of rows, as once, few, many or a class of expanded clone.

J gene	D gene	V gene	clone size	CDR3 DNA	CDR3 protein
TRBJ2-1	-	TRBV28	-	TGTGCCAGCAGTTCACAGGCACCTGAGCAGTTCTTC	CASSSQAPEQFF
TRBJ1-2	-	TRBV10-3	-	TGTGCCATCAGTGATGGACAGAACTATGGCTACACCTTC	CAISDGQNYGYTF
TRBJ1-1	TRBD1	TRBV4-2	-	TGTGCCAGCAGCCAATCCCCAGACAGGGGAACTGAAGCTTCCTTT	CASSQSPDRGTEASF
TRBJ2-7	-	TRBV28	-	TGTGCCAGCAGTTTAAAGTGGAGGCAGCAGTACTTC	CASSLKWRQQYF
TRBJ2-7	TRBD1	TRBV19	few	TGTGCCAGTAGTATATCGGGACAGGGGGCTTACGAGCAGTACTTC	CASSISGQGAYEQYF
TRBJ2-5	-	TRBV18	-	TGTGCCAGCTCACCCTCCCAAGAGACCCAGTACTTC	CASSPSQETQYF
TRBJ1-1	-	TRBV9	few	TGTGCCAGCAGCGGAGGGTTGAGACGGGCCTCTGAAGCTTTCTTT	CASSGGLRRASEAFF
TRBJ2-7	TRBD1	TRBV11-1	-	TGTGCCAGCAGCTTAGGGGACAGGGCCGCGGGGGAGCAGTACTTC	CASSLGDRAAGEQYF
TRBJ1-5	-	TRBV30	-	TGTGCCTGGAGCTCCCCGGGGGGCTATCAGCCCCAGCATTTT	CAWSSPGGYQPQHF
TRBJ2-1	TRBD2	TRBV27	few	TGTGCCAGCAATGAACTAGCGGGAGTTAAGGGATACAATGAGCAGTTCTTC	CASNELAGVKGYNEQFF
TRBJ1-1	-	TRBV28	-	TGTGCCAGCACCCCTGGGGGGGTGAACACTGGAGCTTTCTTT	CASTPGGVNTGAFF